The TCR beta chain under discussion was sequenced for a study of OX40 agonist ivuxolimab in advanced cancers. Sequencing used immunoSEQ multiplex PCR; TCRdb keeps in-frame clones, though not all of them. In the table there are fewer than 90,000 clones, almost 90% of which are singletons. Germline CDR1 is MDHEN and CDR2 is SYDVKM. This CDR3 contains 14 residues. The trim removed 8 bases at V and 3 bases at J, leaving 3 bases unmatched. The sample in question was CD4+ or CD8+ T cells sorted from blood, obtained in a trial of the OX40 agonist ivuxolimab. The TCR was taken from an adult with an advanced solid tumor such as melanoma, head and neck, liver or kidney cancer. V gene TRBV28 combines with J gene TRBJ2-7; 14 bases agree with TRBD2. Here the CDR3 reads CASGTSGSIYEQYF. CDR3 sequence (DNA): TGTGCCAGCGGGACTAGCGGGAGTATCTACGAGCAGTACTTC.